What follows are 8 T cell receptor beta chains derived from one specimen sequenced in a study of beta chain features in type 1 diabetes. Sequenced material consisted of expressed TCRB transcripts (all of the isolated RNA was reverse transcribed). TCRdb's copy holds only in-frame clones and misses some; the assay was immunoSEQ multiplex PCR. Seen here are approximately 200,000 clones, over 9.5% observed once, and the top ten hold under 0.035%. The sequencing sample was made of naive CD4+ T cells from blood. The receptors were gathered from a woman between 18 and 29 years old in good health.

V usage is TRBV20-1 and J usage is TRBJ1-2; D not certain. The CDR3 spans 11 residues. The germline gives CDR1 DFQATT, CDR2 SNEGSKA (reference sequence). The V end lost 6 bases, the J end lost 4 bases, and 9 bases lay between the germline ends. The CDR3 spells CSALRGYGYTF. The CDR3 nucleotides read TGCAGTGCCTTAAGAGGCTATGGCTACACCTTC.

The J gene is TRBJ2-5, the V gene TRBV28; 12 nucleotides align to TRBD2. This CDR3 region has 16 residues. V trimming: 4 bases; J trimming: 1 base; junction bases outside the gene matches: 4. Germline V gene lookup returns CDR1 MDHEN and CDR2 SYDVKM. CDR3 protein: CASSSPSGRGQETQYF. Here the CDR3 DNA reads TGTGCCAGCAGTTCGCCTAGCGGGAGGGGCCAAGAGACCCAGTACTTC.

The genes are TRBV6-5 and TRBJ1-2, with 9 bases fitting TRBD1. The V gene's germline CDR1 is MNHEY and CDR2 SVGAGI. The CDR3 has 13 residues. V was clipped by 7 bases and J by 8 bases; unmatched bases: 8. The CDR3 DNA reads TGTGCCAGCACCGAAACAGGGGGCAGGGGCTACACCTTC. Translation gives CASTETGGRGYTF.

This clone was observed a handful of times. The CDR3, as DNA: TGTGCCAGCAGTTTAGGCGGACAGGGGGTATACACTGAAGCTTTCTTT. Translating it yields CASSLGGQGVYTEAFF. This chain links TRBV28 with TRBJ1-1, with 10 bases aligning to TRBD1. The CDR3 contains 16 residues. CDR1 is MDHEN and CDR2 is SYDVKM in the germline V gene. Trimming removed 2 bases from V and 3 bases from J; junction bases left unmatched: 6.

This chain uses TRBV6-5 with TRBJ1-2; D possibly corresponds to TRBD1 (6 bases). Deletions cut 5 bases from V and 0 bases from J, with 13 bases between. The CDR3 runs 15 residues. Germline V lookup: CDR1 MNHEY, CDR2 SVGAGI. CDR3 loop: CASSGGATTNYGYTF. CDR3 nucleotide sequence: TGTGCCAGCAGTGGGGGGGCTACCACTAACTATGGCTACACCTTC.

This chain's CDR3 is CASSRQGGSNEQFF. In DNA form, the CDR3 reads TGTGCCAGCAGCCGCCAAGGGGGCTCCAATGAGCAGTTCTTC. J is TRBJ2-1 and V is TRBV7-3, with 7 bases lining up with TRBD1. V shed 5 bases, J shed 6 bases, and the junction held 7 bases outside the gene matches. The CDR3 has 14 amino acids. Germline V gene lookup returns CDR1 SGHTA and CDR2 FQGTGA.

This chain uses TRBV6-6 with TRBJ2-7; TRBD1 aligns across 8 bases. The V gene end was trimmed by 5 bases and the J gene end by 1 base; junction bases not matched to a gene: 4. Looked up from germline, CDR1 is MNHNY and CDR2 is SVGAGI (reference sequence). The CDR3 loop spans 14 amino acids. The CDR3 nucleotides read TGTGCCAGCAGTGTCGGACAGGGATCCTACGAGCAGTACTTC. This codes for CASSVGQGSYEQYF.

The chain is built from TRBV19 and TRBJ1-2; 7 bases are a match to TRBD1. CDR1 is LNHDA and CDR2 is SQIVND in the germline V gene (reference sequence). The CDR3 length is 13 residues. With 5 bases clipped from V and 6 bases from J, the junction kept 6 bases outside the gene matches. This CDR3 is CASSLSTGNGYTF. The CDR3 coding sequence is TGTGCCAGTAGTCTCTCGACAGGGAATGGCTACACCTTC.